The rows below give T cell receptor beta chains drawn from one sample of a study of Ad26.COV2.S vaccination and SARS-CoV-2 variants. Clones were sequenced by immunoSEQ multiplex PCR, and TCRdb holds only the in-frame ones, with some missing. The sample has approximately 420,000 clones; roughly 88% are singletons. The sequenced sample was peripheral blood, obtained in a trial of Ad26.COV2.S vaccine versus placebo. These receptors came from a person between 18 and 60 years old who received the Ad26.COV2.S COVID-19 vaccine or a placebo. Each CDR3 is given with its conserved first and last residue. The D gene is left open where the match is weak.

>TRBJ2-7|TRBV7-8|NA
CASSLDHSYEQYF
TGTGCCAGCAGCTTAGACCACTCCTACGAGCAGTACTTC
>TRBJ1-6|TRBV6-5|NA
CASSSKGGGGSPLHF
TGTGCCAGCAGTTCGAAGGGTGGTGGTGGGTCACCCCTCCACTTT
>TRBJ1-2|TRBV2|NA
CASRYRESNGYTF
TGTGCCAGCAGATACAGGGAGAGTAATGGCTACACCTTC
>TRBJ2-7|TRBV19|TRBD2
CASSPGRGSYEQYF
TGTGCCAGTAGTCCAGGGAGGGGTTCCTACGAGCAGTACTTC
>TRBJ1-3|TRBV9|NA
CASSVRGGITGNTIYF
TGTGCCAGCAGCGTTAGAGGGGGAATAACTGGAAACACCATATATTTT
>TRBJ1-4|TRBV28|NA
CASSLNPNEKLFF
TGTGCCAGCAGTTTAAACCCGAATGAAAAACTGTTTTTT
>TRBJ2-3|TRBV29-1|TRBD2
CSVAGGNTDTQYF
TGCAGCGTGGCGGGGGGGAACACAGATACGCAGTATTTT
>TRBJ2-2|TRBV2|TRBD1
CASSFQGAGELFF
TGTGCCAGCAGTTTTCAGGGGGCCGGGGAGCTGTTTTTT
>TRBJ1-5|TRBV4-1|NA
CASSQDKSQPQHF
TGCGCCAGCAGCCAAGATAAAAGTCAGCCCCAGCATTTT
>TRBJ1-2|TRBV7-2|TRBD1
CASSATGTGDAGYTF
TGTGCCAGCAGCGCAACAGGGACAGGGGATGCTGGCTACACCTTC
>TRBJ1-4|TRBV4-1|NA
CASSQARVELGKLFF
TGCGCCAGCAGCCAAGCCAGGGTCGAGTTGGGAAAACTGTTTTTT